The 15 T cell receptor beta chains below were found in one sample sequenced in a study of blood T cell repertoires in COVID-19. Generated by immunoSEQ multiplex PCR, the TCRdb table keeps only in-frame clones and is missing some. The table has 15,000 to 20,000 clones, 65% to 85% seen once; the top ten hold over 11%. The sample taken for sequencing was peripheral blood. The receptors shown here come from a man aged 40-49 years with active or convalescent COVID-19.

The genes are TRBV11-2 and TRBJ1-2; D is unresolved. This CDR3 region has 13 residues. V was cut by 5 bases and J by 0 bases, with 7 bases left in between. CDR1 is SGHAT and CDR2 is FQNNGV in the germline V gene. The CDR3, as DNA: TGTGCCAGCAGCGTGACTGCTAACTATGGCTACACCTTC. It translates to CASSVTANYGYTF.

CDR3 bases: TGTGCCAGCAGCGGGGGGACAGGCGGCAGTTCAGATACGCAGTATTTT. Its protein product is CASSGGTGGSSDTQYF. This rearrangement joins TRBV5-5 to TRBJ2-3; 8 bases map to TRBD1. CDR3 length: 16 residues. J lost 4 bases, V lost 4 bases, and 11 bases had no gene match. From germline, CDR1 is SGHKS and CDR2 YYEKEE (reference sequence).

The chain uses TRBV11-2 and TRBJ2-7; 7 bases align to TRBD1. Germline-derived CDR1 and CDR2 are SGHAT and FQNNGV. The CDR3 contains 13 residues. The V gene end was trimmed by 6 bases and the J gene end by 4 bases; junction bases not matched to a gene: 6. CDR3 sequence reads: CASRRTGLYEQYF. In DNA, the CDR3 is TGTGCCAGCAGACGGACAGGCTTGTACGAGCAGTACTTC.

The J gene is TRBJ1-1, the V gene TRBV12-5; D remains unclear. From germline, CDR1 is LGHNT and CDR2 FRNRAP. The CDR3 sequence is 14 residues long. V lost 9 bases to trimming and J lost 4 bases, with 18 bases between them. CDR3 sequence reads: CASRSGPEGTEAFF. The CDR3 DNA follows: TGTGCTAGCAGAAGCGGACCCGAAGGCACTGAAGCTTTCTTT.

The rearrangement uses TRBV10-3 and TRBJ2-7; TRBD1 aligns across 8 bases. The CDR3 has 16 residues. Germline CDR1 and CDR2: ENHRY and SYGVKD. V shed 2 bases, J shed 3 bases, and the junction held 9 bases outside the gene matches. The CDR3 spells CAISEPTPDRVYEQYF. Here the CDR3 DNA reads TGTGCCATCAGTGAGCCGACCCCGGACAGGGTCTACGAGCAGTACTTC.

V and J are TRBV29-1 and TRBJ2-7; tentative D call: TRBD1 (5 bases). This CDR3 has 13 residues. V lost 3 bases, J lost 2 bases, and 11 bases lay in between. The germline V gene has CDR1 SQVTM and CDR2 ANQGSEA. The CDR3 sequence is CSVEAGSTYEQYF. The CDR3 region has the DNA TGCAGCGTTGAGGCAGGGTCGACCTACGAGCAGTACTTC.

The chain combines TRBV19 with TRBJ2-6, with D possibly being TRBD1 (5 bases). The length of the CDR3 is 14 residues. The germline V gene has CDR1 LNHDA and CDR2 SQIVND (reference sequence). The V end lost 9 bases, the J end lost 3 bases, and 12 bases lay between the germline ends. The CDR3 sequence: CASRQGSGANVLTF. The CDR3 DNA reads TGTGCCAGCCGCCAGGGAAGTGGGGCCAACGTCCTGACTTTC.

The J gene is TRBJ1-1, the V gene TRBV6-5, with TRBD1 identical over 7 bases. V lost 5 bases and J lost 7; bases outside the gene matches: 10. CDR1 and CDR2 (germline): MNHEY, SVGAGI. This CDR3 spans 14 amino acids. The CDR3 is CASSRQGRDIEAFF. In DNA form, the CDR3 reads TGTGCCAGCAGTCGACAGGGCAGGGACATTGAAGCTTTCTTT.

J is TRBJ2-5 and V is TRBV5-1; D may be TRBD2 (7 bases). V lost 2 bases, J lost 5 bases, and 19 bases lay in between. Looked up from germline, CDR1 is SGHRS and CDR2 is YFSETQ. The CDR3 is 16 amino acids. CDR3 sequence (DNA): TGCGCCAGCAGCTTCACTGGCGGGGGCGACCGGGAGACCCAGTACTTC. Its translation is CASSFTGGGDRETQYF.

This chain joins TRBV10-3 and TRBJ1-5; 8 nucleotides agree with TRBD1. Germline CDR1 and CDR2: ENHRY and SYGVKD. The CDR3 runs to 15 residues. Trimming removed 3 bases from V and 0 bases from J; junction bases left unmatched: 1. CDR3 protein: CAISEDRGSNQPQHF. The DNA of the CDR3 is TGTGCCATCAGTGAAGACAGGGGTAGCAATCAGCCCCAGCATTTT.

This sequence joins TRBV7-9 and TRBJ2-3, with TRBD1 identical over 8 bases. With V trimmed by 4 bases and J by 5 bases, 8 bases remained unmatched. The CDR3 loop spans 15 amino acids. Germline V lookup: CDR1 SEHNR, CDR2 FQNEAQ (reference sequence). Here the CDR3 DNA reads TGTGCCAGCAGCTCTTACAGGGGGTTGGAAGATACGCAGTATTTT. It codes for CASSSYRGLEDTQYF.

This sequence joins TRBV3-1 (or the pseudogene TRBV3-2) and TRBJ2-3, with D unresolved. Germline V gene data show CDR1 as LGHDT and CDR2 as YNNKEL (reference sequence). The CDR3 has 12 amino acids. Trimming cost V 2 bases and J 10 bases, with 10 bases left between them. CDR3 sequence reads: CASSQYDQAQYF. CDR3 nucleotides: TGTGCCAGCAGCCAATATGACCAGGCGCAGTATTTT.

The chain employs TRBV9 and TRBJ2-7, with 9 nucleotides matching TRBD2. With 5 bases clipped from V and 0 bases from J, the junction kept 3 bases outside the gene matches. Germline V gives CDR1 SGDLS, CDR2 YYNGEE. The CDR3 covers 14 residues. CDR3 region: CASSPSGDSYEQYF. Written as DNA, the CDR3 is TGTGCCAGCAGTCCTAGCGGGGACTCCTACGAGCAGTACTTC.

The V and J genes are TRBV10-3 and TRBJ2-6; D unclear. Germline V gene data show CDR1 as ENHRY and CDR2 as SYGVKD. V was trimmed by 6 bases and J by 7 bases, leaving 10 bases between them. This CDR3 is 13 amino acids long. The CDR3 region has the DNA TGTGCCATCAGCGCGGTTTCCGCCAACGTCCTGACTTTC. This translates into CAISAVSANVLTF.

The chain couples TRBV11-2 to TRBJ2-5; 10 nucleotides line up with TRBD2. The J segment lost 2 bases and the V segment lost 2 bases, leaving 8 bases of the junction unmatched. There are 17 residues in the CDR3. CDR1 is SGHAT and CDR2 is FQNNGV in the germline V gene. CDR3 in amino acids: CASSLIPSGGSQETQYF. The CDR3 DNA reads TGTGCCAGCAGCTTAATCCCTAGCGGGGGTTCGCAAGAGACCCAGTACTTC.